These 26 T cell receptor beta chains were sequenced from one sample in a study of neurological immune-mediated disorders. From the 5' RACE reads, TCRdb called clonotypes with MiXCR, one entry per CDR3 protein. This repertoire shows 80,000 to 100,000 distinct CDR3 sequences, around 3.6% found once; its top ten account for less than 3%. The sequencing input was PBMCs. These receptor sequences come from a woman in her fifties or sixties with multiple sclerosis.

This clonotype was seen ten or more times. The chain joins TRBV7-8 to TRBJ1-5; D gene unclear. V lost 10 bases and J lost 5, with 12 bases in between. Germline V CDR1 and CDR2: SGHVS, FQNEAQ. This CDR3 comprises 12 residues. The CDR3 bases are TGTGCCAACGACGGAGAATATCAGCCCCAGCATTTT. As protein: CANDGEYQPQHF.

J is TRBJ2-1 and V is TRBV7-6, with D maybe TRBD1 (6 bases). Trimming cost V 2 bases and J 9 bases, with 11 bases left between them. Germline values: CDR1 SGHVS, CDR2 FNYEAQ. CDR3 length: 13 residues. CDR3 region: CASSLNRVAEQFF. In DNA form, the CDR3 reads TGTGCCAGCAGCTTAAACAGGGTCGCTGAGCAGTTCTTC.

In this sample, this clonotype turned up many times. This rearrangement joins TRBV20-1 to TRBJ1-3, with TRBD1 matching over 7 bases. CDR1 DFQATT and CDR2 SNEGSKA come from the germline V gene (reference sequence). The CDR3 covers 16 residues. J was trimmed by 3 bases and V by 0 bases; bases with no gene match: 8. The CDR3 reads CSARDLDRVGGNTIYF. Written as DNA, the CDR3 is TGCAGTGCTAGAGATCTTGACAGGGTCGGTGGAAACACCATATATTTT.

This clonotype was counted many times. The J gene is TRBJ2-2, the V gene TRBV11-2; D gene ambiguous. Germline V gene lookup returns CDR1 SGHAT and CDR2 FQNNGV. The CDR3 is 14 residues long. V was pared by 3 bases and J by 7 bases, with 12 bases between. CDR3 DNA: TGTGCCAGCAGCTTCAAGTATGTCAGCGGGGAGCTGTTTTTT. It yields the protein CASSFKYVSGELFF.

The CDR3 DNA reads as TGTGCCAGCAGCCCCAATTTAGCGGGCCTTGGAGATACGCAGTATTTT. Amino acid sequence: CASSPNLAGLGDTQYF. The chain has TRBV5-6 and TRBJ2-3; the match to TRBD2 covers 7 bases. This CDR3 is 16 amino acids long. Germline CDR1 is SGHDT and CDR2 is YYEEEE. V was pared by 4 bases and J by 5 bases, with 13 bases of the junction left unmatched.

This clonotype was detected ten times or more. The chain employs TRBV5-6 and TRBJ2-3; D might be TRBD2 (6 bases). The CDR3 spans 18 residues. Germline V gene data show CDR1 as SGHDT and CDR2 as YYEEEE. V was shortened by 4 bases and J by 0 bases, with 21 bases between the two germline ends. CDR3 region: CASSRRGSLAASTDTQYF. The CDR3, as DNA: TGTGCCAGCAGCCGCCGAGGGAGCTTAGCGGCAAGCACAGATACGCAGTATTTT.

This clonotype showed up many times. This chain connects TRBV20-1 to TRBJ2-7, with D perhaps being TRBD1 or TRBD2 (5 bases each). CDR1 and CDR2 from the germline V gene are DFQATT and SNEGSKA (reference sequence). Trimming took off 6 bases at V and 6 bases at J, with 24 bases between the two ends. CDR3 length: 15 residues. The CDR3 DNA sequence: TGCAGTGCGCTCACGACAGTGGGACCTATTGCCGAGCAGTACTTC. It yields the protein CSALTTVGPIAEQYF.

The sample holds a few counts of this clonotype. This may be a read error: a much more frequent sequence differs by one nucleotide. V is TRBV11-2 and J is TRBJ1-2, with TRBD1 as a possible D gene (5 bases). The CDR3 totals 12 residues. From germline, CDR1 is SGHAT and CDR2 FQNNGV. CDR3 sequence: CDSSNRDGGYTF. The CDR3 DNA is TGTGACAGCAGCAACCGGGACGGCGGCTACACCTTC.

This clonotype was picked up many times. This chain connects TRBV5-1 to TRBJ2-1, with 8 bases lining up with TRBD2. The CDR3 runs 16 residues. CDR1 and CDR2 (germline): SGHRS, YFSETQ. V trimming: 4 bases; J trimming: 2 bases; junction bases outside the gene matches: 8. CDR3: CASSRSGGQTYNEQFF. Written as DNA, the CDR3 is TGCGCCAGCAGCCGAAGCGGGGGCCAAACCTACAATGAGCAGTTCTTC.

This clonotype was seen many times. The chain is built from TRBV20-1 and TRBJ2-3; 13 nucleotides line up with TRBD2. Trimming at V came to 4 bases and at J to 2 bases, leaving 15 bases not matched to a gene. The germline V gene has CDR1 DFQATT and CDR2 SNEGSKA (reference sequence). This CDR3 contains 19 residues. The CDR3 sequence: CSAKKGGTSGTGSTDTQYF. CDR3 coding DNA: TGCAGTGCTAAAAAAGGGGGGACTAGCGGGACGGGATCCACAGATACGCAGTATTTT.

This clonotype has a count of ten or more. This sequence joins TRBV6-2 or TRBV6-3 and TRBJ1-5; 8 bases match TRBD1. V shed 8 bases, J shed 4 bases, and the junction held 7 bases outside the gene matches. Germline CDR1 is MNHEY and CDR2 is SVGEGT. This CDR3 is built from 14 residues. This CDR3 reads CASSNRGWNQPQHF. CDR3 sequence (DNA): TGTGCCAGCTCTAACAGGGGGTGGAATCAGCCCCAGCATTTT.

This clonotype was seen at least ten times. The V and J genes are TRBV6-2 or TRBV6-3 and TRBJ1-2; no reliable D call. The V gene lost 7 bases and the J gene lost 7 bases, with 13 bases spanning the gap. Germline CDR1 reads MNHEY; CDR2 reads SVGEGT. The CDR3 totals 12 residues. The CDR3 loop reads CASTDWIVGYTF. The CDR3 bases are TGTGCCAGCACTGACTGGATAGTTGGCTACACCTTC.

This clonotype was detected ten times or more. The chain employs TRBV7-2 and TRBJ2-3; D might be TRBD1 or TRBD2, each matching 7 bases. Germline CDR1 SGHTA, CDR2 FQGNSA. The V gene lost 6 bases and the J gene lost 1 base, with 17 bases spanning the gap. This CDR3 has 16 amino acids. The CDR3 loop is CASRAQGGGRTDTQYF. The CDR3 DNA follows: TGTGCCAGCAGAGCCCAGGGGGGGGGCCGCACAGATACGCAGTATTTT.

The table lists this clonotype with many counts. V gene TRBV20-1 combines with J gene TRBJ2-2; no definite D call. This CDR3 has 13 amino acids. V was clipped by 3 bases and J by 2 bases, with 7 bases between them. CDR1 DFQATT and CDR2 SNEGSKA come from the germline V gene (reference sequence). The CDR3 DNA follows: TGCAGTGCTAGTAGTAGTAACACCGGGGAGCTGTTTTTT. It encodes CSASSSNTGELFF.

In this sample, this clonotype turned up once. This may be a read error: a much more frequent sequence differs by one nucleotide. In DNA, the CDR3 is TGCGCCAGCAGCTTGGACGGAAAGGGGAGCACTGAAGCTTTCTTT. This sequence encodes CASSLDGKGSTEAFF. J is TRBJ1-1 and V is TRBV5-1; possibly TRBD1 for D (5 bases). The V end lost 0 bases, the J end lost 4 bases, and 13 bases lay between the germline ends. CDR1 is SGHRS and CDR2 is YFSETQ in the germline V gene. The CDR3 length is 15 residues. The complete variable domain, with remaining parts taken from reference TRBV5-1 and TRBJ1-1, reads KAGVTQTPRYLIKTRGQQVTLSCSPISGHRSVSWYQQTPGQGLQFLFEYFSETQRNKGNFPGRFSGRQFSNSRSEMNVSTLELGDSALYLCASSLDGKGSTEAFFGQGTRLTVV.

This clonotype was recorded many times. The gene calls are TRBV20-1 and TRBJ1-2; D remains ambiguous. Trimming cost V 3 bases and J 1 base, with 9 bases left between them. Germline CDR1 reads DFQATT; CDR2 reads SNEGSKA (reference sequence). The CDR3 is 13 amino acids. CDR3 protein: CSASEGVNYGYTF. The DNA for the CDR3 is TGCAGTGCTAGTGAGGGTGTTAACTATGGCTACACCTTC.

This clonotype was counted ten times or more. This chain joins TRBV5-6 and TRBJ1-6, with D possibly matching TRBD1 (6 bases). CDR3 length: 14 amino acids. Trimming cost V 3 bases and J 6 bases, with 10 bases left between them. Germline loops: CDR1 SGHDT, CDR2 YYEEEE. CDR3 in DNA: TGTGCCAGCAGCTCCCGACAGGTTAATTCACCCCTCCACTTT. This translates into CASSSRQVNSPLHF.

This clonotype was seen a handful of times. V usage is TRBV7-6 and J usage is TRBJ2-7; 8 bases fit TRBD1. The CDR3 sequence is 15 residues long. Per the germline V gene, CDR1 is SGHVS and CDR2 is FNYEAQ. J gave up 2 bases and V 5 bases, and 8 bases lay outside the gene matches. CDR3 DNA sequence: TGTGCCAGCAGCCTCCAAGACAGGGGACCCTACGAGCAGTACTTC. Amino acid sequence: CASSLQDRGPYEQYF.

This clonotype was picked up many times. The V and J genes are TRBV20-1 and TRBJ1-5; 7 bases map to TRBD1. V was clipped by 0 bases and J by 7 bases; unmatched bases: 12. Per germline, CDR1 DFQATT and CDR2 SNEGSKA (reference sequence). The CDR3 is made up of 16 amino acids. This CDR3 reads CSARENGQEGRQPQHF. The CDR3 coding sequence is TGCAGTGCTAGAGAAAACGGACAGGAGGGCCGGCAGCCCCAGCATTTT.

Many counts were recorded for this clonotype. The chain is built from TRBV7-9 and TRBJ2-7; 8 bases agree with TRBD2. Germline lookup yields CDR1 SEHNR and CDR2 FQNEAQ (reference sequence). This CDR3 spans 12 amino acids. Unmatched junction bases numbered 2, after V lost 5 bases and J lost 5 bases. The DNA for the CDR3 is TGTGCCAGCAGCCGGGGGGGGGACGAGCAGTACTTC. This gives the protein CASSRGGDEQYF.

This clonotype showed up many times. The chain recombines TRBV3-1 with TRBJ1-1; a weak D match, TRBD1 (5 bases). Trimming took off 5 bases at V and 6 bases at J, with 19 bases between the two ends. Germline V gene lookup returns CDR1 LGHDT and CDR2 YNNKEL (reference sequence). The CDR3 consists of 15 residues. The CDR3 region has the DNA TGTGCCAGCAGCGACCCGTGGGGGGTTATCTCTGAAGCTTTCTTT. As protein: CASSDPWGVISEAFF. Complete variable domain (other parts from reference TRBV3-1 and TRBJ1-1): DTAVSQTPKYLVTQMGNDKSIKCEQNLGHDTMYWYKQDSKKFLKIMFSYNNKELIINETVPNRFSPKSPDKAHLNLHINSLELGDSAVYFCASSDPWGVISEAFFGQGTRLTVV.

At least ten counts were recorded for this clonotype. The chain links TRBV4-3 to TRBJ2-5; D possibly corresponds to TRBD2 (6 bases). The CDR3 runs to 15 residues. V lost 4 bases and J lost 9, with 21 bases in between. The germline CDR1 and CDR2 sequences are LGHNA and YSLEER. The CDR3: CASSRLGAGTPAQYF. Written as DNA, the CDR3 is TGCGCCAGCAGCCGCTTAGGGGCGGGGACCCCTGCCCAGTACTTC.

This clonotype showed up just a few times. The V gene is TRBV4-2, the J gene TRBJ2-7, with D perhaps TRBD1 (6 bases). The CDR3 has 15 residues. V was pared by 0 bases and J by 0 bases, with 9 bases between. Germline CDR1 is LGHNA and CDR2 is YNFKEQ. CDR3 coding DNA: TGTGCCAGCAGCCAAGATCAGGGGCCCTCCTACGAGCAGTACTTC. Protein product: CASSQDQGPSYEQYF.

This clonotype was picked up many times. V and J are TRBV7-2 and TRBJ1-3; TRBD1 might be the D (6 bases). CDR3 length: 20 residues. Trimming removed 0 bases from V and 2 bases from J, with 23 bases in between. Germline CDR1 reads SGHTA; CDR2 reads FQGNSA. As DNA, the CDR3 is TGTGCCAGCAGCTTAGCAAGGGGGGCGGTTATAAGAGGTGCTGGAAACACCATATATTTT. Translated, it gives CASSLARGAVIRGAGNTIYF.

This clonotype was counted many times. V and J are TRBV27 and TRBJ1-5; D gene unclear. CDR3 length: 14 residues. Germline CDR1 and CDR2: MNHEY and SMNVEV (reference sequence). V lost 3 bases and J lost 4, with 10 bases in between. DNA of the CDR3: TGTGCCAGCAGTTTTCGGCCAGAGAATCAGCCCCAGCATTTT. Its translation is CASSFRPENQPQHF.

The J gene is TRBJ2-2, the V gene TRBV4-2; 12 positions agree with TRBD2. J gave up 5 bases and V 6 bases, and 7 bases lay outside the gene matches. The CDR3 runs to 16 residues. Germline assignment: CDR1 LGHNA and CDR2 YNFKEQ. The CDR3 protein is CASRSSGGARTGELFF. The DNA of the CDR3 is TGTGCCAGCAGGTCTAGCGGGGGGGCTCGGACCGGGGAGCTGTTTTTT.